One T cell receptor beta chain is described in this entry. In the study's own analysis: Quantification of nucleated cells was approximated via reference gene primer amplification. Some clones are missing from TCRdb's copy, which holds only in-frame ones; the method was immunoSEQ multiplex PCR. That table gives V, J and clone size, and the DNA gave D and trimming. This sample yields around 370,000 clones, of which around 91% are seen a single time; about 3.5% belongs to the top ten. This sample was taken from a study of blood T cell repertoires in COVID-19. Study-level information: Acute and convalescent COVID-19 samples came from the United States, Italy and Spain.

The CDR3 consists of 15 residues. V was shortened by 3 bases and J by 0 bases, with 11 bases between the two germline ends. The germline V gene encodes CDR1 MGHRA and CDR2 YSYEKL. V usage is TRBV4-1 and J usage is TRBJ1-1; no reliable D call. This receptor was obtained from a woman between 18 and 29 years old who had recovered from COVID-19. The sequenced sample was peripheral blood. CDR3 residues: CASSHSSPLNTEAFF. CDR3 nucleotide sequence: TGCGCCAGCAGCCACTCGTCCCCTTTGAACACTGAAGCTTTCTTT.